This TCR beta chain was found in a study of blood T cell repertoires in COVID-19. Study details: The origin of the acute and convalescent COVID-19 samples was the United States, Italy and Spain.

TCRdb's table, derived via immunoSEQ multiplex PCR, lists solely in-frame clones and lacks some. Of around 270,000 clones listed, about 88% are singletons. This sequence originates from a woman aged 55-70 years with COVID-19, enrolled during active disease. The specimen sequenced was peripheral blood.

In DNA, the CDR3 is TGCGCCAGCAGGGTCGGGACAGGCTCTGGAAACACCATATATTTT. Protein product: CASRVGTGSGNTIYF. The chain has TRBV5-1 and TRBJ1-3; 8 bases match TRBD1. With V trimmed by 5 bases and J by 0 bases, 4 bases remained unmatched. This CDR3 is 15 amino acids long. CDR1 is SGHRS and CDR2 is YFSETQ in the germline V gene.